One and the same sample provided the 12 T cell receptor beta chains below, sequenced in a study of T cell responses to AZD1222 COVID-19 vaccine. Assay: immunoSEQ multiplex PCR; the TCRdb copy retains only in-frame clones and omits some. This repertoire shows 120,000 or so clones, 92% found once; its top ten account for 1.1%. The sample consisted of peripheral blood, taken on day 0 of AZD1222 vaccination. The receptors were sampled from an adult in good health.

The rearrangement joins TRBV6-1 to TRBJ2-5; 7 bases agree with TRBD2. The CDR3 spans 16 residues. Germline CDR1 reads MNHNS; CDR2 reads SASEGT. V gave up 1 base and J gave up 7 bases; unmatched junction bases: 12. CDR3: CASSEGGTISLSTQYF. CDR3 DNA sequence: TGTGCCAGCAGTGAAGGGGGGACTATATCTTTATCGACCCAGTACTTC.

V is TRBV5-1 and J is TRBJ2-2, with TRBD2 identical over 9 bases. The CDR3 has 14 amino acids. V was pared by 4 bases and J by 5 bases, with 3 bases of the junction left unmatched. Germline V gene lookup returns CDR1 SGHRS and CDR2 YFSETQ. The CDR3 nucleotides read TGCGCCAGCAGCCCTAGCGGGACAACCGGGGAGCTGTTTTTT. It specifies CASSPSGTTGELFF.

This chain links TRBV9 with TRBJ2-1; 8 bases are a match to TRBD2. CDR3 length: 15 residues. Germline values: CDR1 SGDLS, CDR2 YYNGEE. The J segment lost 9 bases and the V segment lost 4 bases, leaving 12 bases of the junction unmatched. The DNA for the CDR3 is TGTGCCAGCAGCCTCCAACCCGGGACTAGAGCTGAGCAGTTCTTC. Translation gives CASSLQPGTRAEQFF.

V usage is TRBV30 and J usage is TRBJ2-7, with 8 nucleotides matching TRBD2. Germline trimming cut 5 bases from V and 4 bases from J; bases unmatched to any gene: 10. Germline CDR1 reads GTSNPN; CDR2 reads SVGIG (reference sequence). The CDR3 consists of 14 residues. CDR3 nucleotide sequence: TGTGCCTGGTCCCCAATGGCGGGAGGTTACGAGCAGTACTTC. It specifies CAWSPMAGGYEQYF.

The chain employs TRBV4-1 and TRBJ1-4; D not resolved. Per germline, CDR1 MGHRA and CDR2 YSYEKL. This CDR3 spans 16 amino acids. V was trimmed by 1 base and J by 10 bases, leaving 19 bases between them. The CDR3 reads CASSQVRPFGNGKLFF. CDR3 nucleotide sequence: TGCGCCAGCAGCCAAGTTAGGCCGTTCGGCAACGGAAAACTGTTTTTT.

This clone is a singleton in its sample. The CDR3 DNA sequence: TGTGCCAGCAGTTTATACAGGGAAAGGGAGAGACAGTATTTT. It yields the protein CASSLYRERERQYF. The chain uses TRBV28 and TRBJ2-3; D might be TRBD1 (6 bases). The CDR3 is made up of 14 amino acids. With 1 base removed from V and 12 bases from J, the gap between germline ends came to 17 bases. The V gene's germline CDR1 is MDHEN and CDR2 SYDVKM.

This clone was picked up a small number of times. This chain joins TRBV30 and TRBJ2-1; tentative D call: TRBD2 (5 bases). The V and J ends lost 1 base and 4 bases respectively, with 20 bases between them. Per germline, CDR1 GTSNPN and CDR2 SVGIG (reference sequence). This CDR3 region has 17 residues. This CDR3 is CAWSGRLSHFLYNEQFF. The CDR3 bases are TGTGCCTGGAGTGGCCGACTATCCCACTTCCTTTACAATGAGCAGTTCTTC. The full variable domain, completed using reference TRBV30 and TRBJ2-1, is SQTIHQWPATLVQPVGSPLSLECTVEGTSNPNLYWYRQAAGRGLQLLFYSVGIGQISSEVPQNLSASRPQDRQFILSSKKLLLSDSGFYLCAWSGRLSHFLYNEQFFGPGTRLTVL.

This clone was seen a single time. The genes are TRBV6-5 and TRBJ1-1; D is undetermined. Germline V gene lookup returns CDR1 MNHEY and CDR2 SVGAGI. The CDR3 covers 14 residues. Trimming removed 0 bases at V and 3 bases at J, with 8 bases between. The CDR3 loop is CASSYSGFYTEAFF. The CDR3 bases are TGTGCCAGCAGTTACTCGGGGTTTTACACTGAAGCTTTCTTT.

Only a few counts were recorded for this clone. The chain is built from TRBV6-2 or TRBV6-3 and TRBJ1-1; 7 bases line up with TRBD1. Unmatched junction bases numbered 7, after V lost 5 bases and J lost 1 base. The germline CDR1 and CDR2 sequences are MNHEY and SVGEGT. The CDR3 consists of 15 residues. The CDR3 sequence is CASSHWDSGNTEAFF. The CDR3 bases are TGTGCCAGCAGTCACTGGGACAGTGGGAACACTGAAGCTTTCTTT.

This chain links TRBV5-1 with TRBJ1-5; 9 nucleotides match TRBD1. From germline, CDR1 is SGHRS and CDR2 YFSETQ. This CDR3 comprises 14 residues. V lost 3 bases to trimming and J lost 6 bases; unmatched junction nucleotides: 4. The CDR3, as DNA: TGCGCCAGCAGCTGGGGACAGGGCACTCAGCCCCAGCATTTT. Translation: CASSWGQGTQPQHF.

The CDR3 spells CASSPRQQGGWATNEKLFF. CDR3 nucleotides: TGTGCCAGCTCACCAAGGCAACAGGGAGGATGGGCAACTAATGAAAAACTGTTTTTT. This sequence joins TRBV18 and TRBJ1-4; weak D call: TRBD1 (6 bases). Per the germline V gene, CDR1 is KGHSH and CDR2 is LQKENI. CDR3 size: 19 residues. V lost 2 bases and J 0 bases, leaving 19 bases between the germline ends.

V usage is TRBV10-3 and J usage is TRBJ2-2; D unresolved. The CDR3 is 14 residues long. Between the trimmed V and J ends, which lost 10 bases and 3 bases, there was a span of 15 bases. CDR1 is ENHRY, CDR2 SYGVKD, per germline. This chain's CDR3 is CATEGLVYTGELFF. CDR3 nucleotide sequence: TGTGCCACCGAAGGGCTAGTCTACACCGGGGAGCTGTTTTTT.